Listed below are T cell receptor beta chains from one sample, sequenced in a study of blood T cell repertoires in COVID-19. The method was immunoSEQ multiplex PCR; TCRdb's version includes in-frame clones alone and lacks a portion of them. The sample has 200,000 to 250,000 clones, roughly 80% seen once; the top ten hold around 3.4%. The source material was peripheral blood. The receptors derive from a young woman with acute or convalescent COVID-19. The CDR3 runs from the conserved cysteine through the conserved F or W. Each record gives: D gene, V gene, clone size, J gene, CDR3 DNA, CDR3 protein. The D gene is left open where the match is weak. The size field is filled for only some rows; it gives once, few, many or a size class.

TRBD2,TRBV7-2,few,TRBJ2-4,TGTGCCAGCAGCTTATCGGGCGGGGGAGCCAAAAACATTCAGTACTTC,CASSLSGGGAKNIQYF
NA,TRBV2,NA,TRBJ2-1,TGTGCCAGCAGTAGCGGGCTCTTATATGAGCAGTTCTTC,CASSSGLLYEQFF
NA,TRBV29-1,NA,TRBJ2-1,TGCAGCACCCGGGTCAATGAGCAGTTCTTC,CSTRVNEQFF
NA,TRBV2,NA,TRBJ2-1,TGTGCCAGCACCTATGAGAAAAGCTCCTACAATGAGCAGTTCTTC,CASTYEKSSYNEQFF
TRBD2,TRBV18,NA,TRBJ2-2,TGTGCCAGCTCCCCGACTAGCGGGAACACCGGGGAGCTGTTTTTT,CASSPTSGNTGELFF
TRBD1,TRBV27,NA,TRBJ1-6,TGTGCCAGCAGGCGACAGGGGGACGGTTCACCCCTCCACTTT,CASRRQGDGSPLHF
NA,TRBV7-9,NA,TRBJ2-7,TGTGCCAGCAGCTTAGTAGACAGCGTCTACGAGCAGTACTTC,CASSLVDSVYEQYF
NA,TRBV12-2,NA,TRBJ2-5,TGTGCAAGTCGTCGCCGGGGAGAGACCCAGTACTTC,CASRRRGETQYF
TRBD1,TRBV20-1,NA,TRBJ2-1,TGCAGTGCTAACGACAGGGTTGAGCAGTTCTTC,CSANDRVEQFF
TRBD2,TRBV7-6,NA,TRBJ2-1,TGTGCCAGCAGCTTAGTTCCTAGCGGGGTCTCCTACAATGAGCAGTTCTTC,CASSLVPSGVSYNEQFF
TRBD1,TRBV12-5,NA,TRBJ1-5,TGTGCTAGTGCCCCAGGGGGTCCAAATCAGCCCCAGCATTTT,CASAPGGPNQPQHF
TRBD1,TRBV5-1,NA,TRBJ2-3,TGCGCCAGCAGCTTGGCAGGGGGAACAGATACGCAGTATTTT,CASSLAGGTDTQYF
TRBD1,TRBV5-1,NA,TRBJ1-1,TGCGCCAGCAGCCGATTGGAGCCTCCGGGACAGGGCAGAGCTTTCTTT,CASSRLEPPGQGRAFF